The source of this T cell receptor (beta chain) is a study of resident and recirculating memory T cells in vitiligo. Overall study context: Samples were epidermis from two lesional and two nonlesional sites, plus PBMCs. Findings and caveats of the study: No unique dominant TCR clone was found in vitiligo lesions. Non-conserved TCRs across sites and patients suggested distinct clones per lesion.

Profiled with immunoSEQ multiplex PCR; TCRdb holds only in-frame clones, not every one. The table includes about 76,000 clones, 90% to 95% detected once. Trimming cost V 1 base and J 5 bases, with 12 bases left between them. CDR3 length: 15 amino acids. Germline V gene data show CDR1 as SNHLY and CDR2 as FYNNEI. Patients' lesions had not changed for the previous 6 months. As to this clone: No antigen is known for it.

Sequences were obtained from blood. This sequence was found in a male donor with vitiligo. V is TRBV2 and J is TRBJ1-3; tentatively, D is TRBD1 (6 bases). CDR3 in amino acids: CASSEEGEYRNTIYF. CDR3 DNA sequence: TGTGCCAGCAGTGAAGAGGGGGAGTATAGAAACACCATATATTTT.